Shown below are 8 T cell receptor beta chains from a single sample sequenced in a study of T cell responses to AZD1222 COVID-19 vaccine. The protocol was immunoSEQ multiplex PCR, while the TCRdb copy is restricted to in-frame clones and leaves out a portion. The sample comprises roughly 90,000 clones, over 80% of which are singletons, and less than 5.5% rests with the top ten. The material sequenced was peripheral blood, taken on day 0 of MenACWY control vaccination. The source of these receptors is an adult in good health.

Here the CDR3 reads CASSAVGGGAREQYF. In DNA form, the CDR3 reads TGTGCCAGCAGCGCTGTGGGCGGGGGAGCTAGGGAGCAGTACTTC. V and J are TRBV9 and TRBJ2-7; 7 bases align to TRBD2. V dropped 3 bases and J dropped 7; count of bases not matched to a gene: 13. The germline CDR1 and CDR2 sequences are SGDLS and YYNGEE. The CDR3 is 15 residues long.

This clone was recorded only once. The chain joins TRBV7-2 to TRBJ1-2, with D possibly being TRBD1 (5 bases). The length of the CDR3 is 14 residues. From germline, CDR1 is SGHTA and CDR2 FQGNSA. V was shortened by 4 bases and J by 2 bases, with 11 bases between the two germline ends. The CDR3 is CASSWGLSNYGYTF. The CDR3 nucleotides are TGTGCCAGCAGCTGGGGCTTGAGCAACTATGGCTACACCTTC.

This clone was found once. The chain employs TRBV19 and TRBJ1-5; perhaps TRBD1 as D (6 bases). The germline gives CDR1 LNHDA, CDR2 SQIVND (reference sequence). The CDR3 spans 16 residues. The V gene lost 5 bases and the J gene lost 3 bases, with 17 bases spanning the gap. CDR3 in amino acids: CASSDRIRGLNQPQHF. Here the CDR3 DNA reads TGTGCCAGTAGTGACCGAATCAGGGGACTCAATCAGCCCCAGCATTTT.

The chain has TRBV18 and TRBJ1-2; 7 nucleotides agree with TRBD1. Trimming cost V 2 bases and J 8 bases; bases outside gene matches: 5. This CDR3 has 13 residues. CDR1 KGHSH and CDR2 LQKENI come from the germline V gene. CDR3 DNA: TGTGCCAGCTCACCAGACAGGGAGGACGGCTACACCTTC. This codes for CASSPDREDGYTF.

V usage is TRBV28 and J usage is TRBJ2-1, with 8 nucleotides matching TRBD2. CDR1 and CDR2 from the germline V gene are MDHEN and SYDVKM. J was trimmed by 7 bases and V by 3 bases; bases with no gene match: 2. This CDR3 contains 13 residues. Here the CDR3 DNA reads TGTGCCAGCAGTTTTCCGGGGGGGAATGAGCAGTTCTTC. Translated: CASSFPGGNEQFF.

The J gene is TRBJ2-7, the V gene TRBV18; D uncertain. The CDR3 is 13 amino acids. The V and J ends lost 3 bases and 5 bases respectively, with 11 bases between them. Germline V gene lookup returns CDR1 KGHSH and CDR2 LQKENI. CDR3 coding DNA: TGTGCCAGCTCACCGACGAGTTCTCACGAGCAGTACTTC. It specifies CASSPTSSHEQYF.

Worth noting for this clone: The sample holds other DNA sequences that translate to the same CDR3. This chain connects TRBV5-4 to TRBJ1-1; weak D call: TRBD1 (5 bases). With 4 bases removed from V and 3 bases from J, the gap between germline ends came to 7 bases. The CDR3 has 12 amino acids. The germline CDR1 and CDR2 sequences are SGHNT and YYREEE (reference sequence). The CDR3 region has the DNA TGTGCCAGCAGCAGAGGGGACACTGAAGCTTTCTTT. Residues: CASSRGDTEAFF.

The CDR3 DNA is TGTGCCAGCACCCCTCCCCGGGAAGGTCCCCTTAGCGCCTACAATGAGCAGTTCTTC. This sequence encodes CASTPPREGPLSAYNEQFF. This rearrangement joins TRBV21-1 to TRBJ2-1; whether TRBD2, the table's D call, matches the DNA was not checked. TRBV21-1 is assigned pseudogene status. The CDR3 sequence is 19 residues long.